These 7 T cell receptor beta chains came from one sample sequenced in a study of T cells after yellow fever vaccination. In TCRdb, the 5' RACE reads were re-called with MiXCR into one record per CDR3 protein. This table holds about 510,000 distinct CDR3 sequences, 21% found once. The source was PBMCs, collected approximately 20 days after the first yellow fever vaccination. These receptor sequences come from a man younger than 35 who received the YFV17D yellow fever vaccine.

CDR3 loop: CASSYTGINTEAFF. CDR3 DNA sequence: TGTGCCAGCAGTTATACCGGGATCAACACTGAAGCTTTCTTT. This chain joins TRBV6-5 and TRBJ1-1; D remains ambiguous. V lost 3 bases and J 2 bases, leaving 10 bases between the germline ends. There are 14 residues in the CDR3. Germline CDR1 and CDR2: MNHEY and SVGAGI.

This clonotype was seen at least ten times. This rearrangement joins TRBV19 to TRBJ2-1; 11 bases agree with TRBD2. The CDR3 has 14 residues. Trimming removed 7 bases from V and 7 bases from J; junction bases left unmatched: 6. Looked up from germline, CDR1 is LNHDA and CDR2 is SQIVND (reference sequence). In nucleotides, the CDR3 is TGTGCCAGTACCTCGGGACTAGCGGAGAATGAGCAGTTCTTC. Protein product: CASTSGLAENEQFF.

This chain connects TRBV20-1 to TRBJ1-1; D call uncertain. With 3 bases removed from V and 0 bases from J, the gap between germline ends came to 11 bases. Germline values: CDR1 DFQATT, CDR2 SNEGSKA (reference sequence). The CDR3 spans 14 residues. CDR3 nucleotide sequence: TGCAGTGCTAGTCAAGGTTTTATGAACACTGAAGCTTTCTTT. This translates into CSASQGFMNTEAFF.

The chain recombines TRBV5-5 with TRBJ2-3, with D unresolved. The germline gives CDR1 SGHKS, CDR2 YYEKEE (reference sequence). The CDR3 runs 14 residues. The V gene lost 2 bases and the J gene lost 4 bases, with 11 bases spanning the gap. CDR3 in DNA: TGTGCCAGCAGCTTTGAACCTACCCCAGATACGCAGTATTTT. Its protein product is CASSFEPTPDTQYF.

V gene TRBV5-1 combines with J gene TRBJ2-2, with a possible D match to TRBD2 (5 bases). V was trimmed by 1 base and J by 0 bases, leaving 13 bases between them. Germline V gene data show CDR1 as SGHRS and CDR2 as YFSETQ. The CDR3 sequence is 17 residues long. The CDR3: CASSLRAANSNTGELFF. CDR3 bases: TGCGCCAGCAGCTTGAGAGCGGCAAACTCGAACACCGGGGAGCTGTTTTTT.

The CDR3 DNA sequence: TGCGCCAGCAGTGAGCCGGAGGTCGGGGAGCAGTACTTC. Protein sequence: CASSEPEVGEQYF. The rearrangement links TRBV10-1 to TRBJ2-7, with D perhaps TRBD2 (5 bases). The V end was cut by 2 bases, the J end by 7 bases, with 12 bases between. CDR1 is WNHNN, CDR2 SYGVQD, per germline (reference sequence). CDR3 length equals 13 residues.

V is TRBV30 and J is TRBJ2-1; possibly TRBD1 for D (5 bases). Trimming removed 2 bases at V and 10 bases at J, with 9 bases between. This CDR3 comprises 11 residues. CDR1 is GTSNPN and CDR2 is SVGIG in the germline V gene (reference sequence). The CDR3 sequence: CAWSYAGEQFF. The CDR3 nucleotides are TGTGCCTGGAGTTATGCAGGGGAGCAGTTCTTC.